This TCR beta chain originates from a study of intratumoral heterogeneity in liver cancer. For the study in its entirety: In the full roughly 15-patient cohort, the median age was around 60 years and the majority of patients were male. RNA-seq, DNA sequencing, TCR-seq and SNP array data from multiple regions of hepatocellular carcinoma specimens were combined in the study to investigate intratumor heterogeneity. The overall cohort comprised 70 to 75 multiregional samples from about 15 HCC patients, with 50 or so tumoral and approximately 20 adjacent nontumoral regions. Paper-wide results and their limitations: In every sequenced patient, tumor region b showed significantly fewer unique T-cell clonal expansions than tumor region a. TCR sequencing was reported to confirm the RNA-seq-based estimates of regional differences in tumor-infiltrating lymphocyte burden. A relatively low patient number and under-sampled tumor-infiltrating lymphocyte representation were acknowledged by the authors as limitations. Within each of the two sequenced patients, overall T cell clonality showed no significant difference between tumor regions.

As to this clone: Its antigen remains undetermined. Base qualities are not provided; no much larger clone lies one nucleotide away.

CDR1 and CDR2 are read off the germline V gene as ENHRY and SYGVKD. The cysteine opens and the phenylalanine closes a CDR3 of 15 amino acids. The only DNA kept is the CDR3, 45 bases in frame from the first base. Trimming removed 4 bases from V and 0 bases from J, leaving 11 bases between the germline ends. Samples with the label H were taken from distinct, geographically separated regions of the hepatocellular carcinoma nodule. Every patient had early-stage hepatocellular carcinoma and received no therapy prior to surgical resection. The sampled areas showed no macroscopic signs of necrosis or hemorrhage. In a couple of patients, TCR sequencing (ImmunoSeq) was performed on multiple regions. Frozen tissue samples from resection were taken at least 1 cm away from one another. Genomic DNA was extracted from bulk tissue using the DNeasy blood and tissue kit. TCR beta chain CDR3 regions were sequenced from genomic DNA using the immunoSEQ assay. Primers annealing to V and J segments amplified rearranged VDJ segments. The original methods were these. The ImmunoSeq Analyzer software was used to compute clonality and richness metrics. Clones with differential abundance between regions were identified with Fisher's exact test combined with a beta-binomial method for additional stringency. Entries here come from immuneACCESS through TCRdb and include only in-frame sequences with V and J called. Some clones fail to appear in such tables; in the studies checked, an unresolved V gene covers under half of the shortfall, and the cause of the remainder is unknown. The V and J calls and the clone size are those of that table, but D and trimming were determined from the DNA. In this sample the table shows about 6,200 clones, about two thirds of which occur a single time. The top ten constitute approximately 40% of the sample.

The starting material was tumor tissue, obtained before any cancer treatment. This chain is built from TRBV10-3 and TRBJ2-3; no D segment can be confidently identified. The TCR originated in an older woman with hepatocellular carcinoma. The DNA is TGTGCCATCAGTGGACCGGCCCCTAGCACAGATACGCAGTATTTT. Its product reads: CAISGPAPSTDTQYF.